These 20 T cell receptor beta chains were all obtained from the same sample, sequenced in a study of T-cell memory formation after mild COVID-19 listed by TCRdb under 2021. Libraries came from 5' RACE. The run used an Illumina NovaSeq 6000. The public sequencing data were trimmed at Q25 with fastp and processed into clonotypes with MiXCR by TCRdb, which kept only in-frame beta chains. Rows with one shared CDR3 protein collapse into an entry with the most common genes and DNA. The sample contains hundreds of thousands of distinct CDR3 sequences, more than 15% of them found a single time. Around 12% of the sample belongs to the ten largest clones. Input material: PBMCs or a T cell subset sorted from them (not recorded which). The receptors were gathered from an adult woman who had mild COVID-19 (a few samples of this study predate the infection). The sample titles of this study are shuffled in the database, so cell type and time point are left out; the donor was told from shared clones.

In this sample, this clonotype turned up a few times. The chain is built from TRBV18 and TRBJ2-1; no clear D gene. Germline V gene lookup returns CDR1 KGHSH and CDR2 LQKENI. Trimming took 1 base from V and 8 from J, leaving 12 bases between them. The CDR3 has 14 residues. CDR3 in DNA: TGTGCCAGCTCACCACGAGTGGGCAACGATGAGCAGTTCTTC. Translating gives CASSPRVGNDEQFF. The variable domain in full, with the rest retrieved from reference TRBV18 and TRBJ2-1, is NAGVMQNPRHLVRRRGQEARLRCSPMKGHSHVYWYRQLPEEGLKFMVYLQKENIIDESGMPKERFSAEFPKEGPSILRIQQVVRGDSAAYFCASSPRVGNDEQFFGPGTRLTVL.

CDR3 region: CASSFSGGLFEQYF. Here the CDR3 DNA reads TGTGCCAGCAGCTTTAGCGGGGGCCTTTTCGAGCAGTACTTC. This chain connects TRBV7-9 to TRBJ2-7, with 9 nucleotides matching TRBD2. The ends lost 3 bases at V and 6 bases at J; junction bases unmatched: 6. The CDR3 has 14 residues. The V gene's germline CDR1 is SEHNR and CDR2 FQNEAQ (reference sequence).

J is TRBJ2-7 and V is TRBV20-1; D unresolved. This CDR3 has 13 residues. CDR1 is DFQATT, CDR2 SNEGSKA, per germline (reference sequence). Trimming took off 0 bases at V and 3 bases at J, with 9 bases between the two ends. The CDR3 spells CSARDINNYEQYF. CDR3 in DNA: TGCAGTGCTAGAGATATCAACAACTACGAGCAGTACTTC.

The J gene is TRBJ1-2, the V gene TRBV6-2 or TRBV6-3; no firm D call. Deletions cut 5 bases from V and 0 bases from J, with 13 bases between. From germline, CDR1 is MNHEY and CDR2 SVGEGT. The CDR3 totals 15 residues. The CDR3 loop is CASSETYRANYGYTF. CDR3 in DNA: TGTGCCAGCAGTGAAACCTACCGGGCTAACTATGGCTACACCTTC.

The V gene is TRBV6-1, the J gene TRBJ2-6; D is unresolved. CDR1 and CDR2 from the germline V gene are MNHNS and SASEGT. The V and J ends lost 6 bases and 3 bases respectively, with 12 bases between them. The CDR3 contains 15 residues. The CDR3 bases are TGTGCCAGCAGCGCCTCGTGGGTTGGGGCCAACGTCCTGACTTTC. Its protein product is CASSASWVGANVLTF.

The chain uses TRBV7-9 and TRBJ1-2; TRBD1 matches 7 bases. V was pared by 1 base and J by 4 bases, with 9 bases of the junction left unmatched. Germline values: CDR1 SEHNR, CDR2 FQNEAQ (reference sequence). The length of the CDR3 is 16 residues. The DNA for the CDR3 is TGTGCCAGCAGCTTAGGAACAGGGGATCTGGGCTATGGCTACACCTTC. This gives the protein CASSLGTGDLGYGYTF.

This clonotype was seen many times. The chain is built from TRBV12-3 or TRBV12-4 and TRBJ2-5; no clear D. The CDR3 extends over 14 amino acids. V gave up 6 bases and J gave up 4 bases, with 15 bases separating them. The chain's CDR3 is CASRIRGDGETQYF. The CDR3 DNA reads as TGTGCCAGCAGAATCCGTGGGGATGGAGAGACCCAGTACTTC.

J is TRBJ2-5 and V is TRBV3-1; 13 nucleotides agree with TRBD2. Per the germline V gene, CDR1 is LGHDT and CDR2 is YNNKEL (reference sequence). The CDR3 totals 16 residues. V was clipped by 1 base and J by 4 bases; unmatched bases: 3. This CDR3 reads CASSQGTSGSGETQYF. The DNA for the CDR3 is TGTGCCAGCAGCCAAGGGACTAGCGGGAGTGGAGAGACCCAGTACTTC.

The sample holds a few counts of this clonotype. The chain is built from TRBV7-9 and TRBJ2-1; TRBD1 agrees at 8 bases. The junction had 8 bases not matched to a gene; V was cut back by 6 bases and J by 4 bases. The germline CDR1 and CDR2 sequences are SEHNR and FQNEAQ (reference sequence). CDR3 length: 15 residues. The CDR3 DNA is TGTGCCAGCAGTTCAGGGGGCGGTCCTTACAATGAGCAGTTCTTC. This codes for CASSSGGGPYNEQFF.

This clonotype was detected only a few times. This chain links TRBV20-1 with TRBJ1-1; no definite D call. Per the germline V gene, CDR1 is DFQATT and CDR2 is SNEGSKA (reference sequence). The V and J ends lost 3 bases and 5 bases respectively, with 13 bases between them. This CDR3 contains 13 residues. The CDR3 DNA sequence: TGCAGTGCTAGGGTGGGGATTCGAACTGAAGCTTTCTTT. It specifies CSARVGIRTEAFF.

This clonotype was seen many times. The V gene is TRBV12-3 or TRBV12-4, the J gene TRBJ2-7; 8 bases fit TRBD2. The CDR3 totals 15 residues. J lost 1 base, V lost 6 bases, and 8 bases had no gene match. CDR3 in DNA: TGTGCCAGCAGGACCCGGGCGGGGGGTTCCTACGAGCAGTACTTC. The encoded protein is CASRTRAGGSYEQYF.

The chain carries TRBV4-1 and TRBJ1-6; unclear D gene. Per the germline V gene, CDR1 is MGHRA and CDR2 is YSYEKL. Trimming removed 2 bases at V and 0 bases at J, with 8 bases between. The length of the CDR3 is 16 residues. CDR3 sequence: CASSQPSSSYNSPLHF. For the CDR3, the DNA is TGCGCCAGCAGCCAACCCTCAAGCTCCTATAATTCACCCCTCCACTTT.

The chain employs TRBV20-1 and TRBJ2-7; 8 bases agree with TRBD1. This CDR3 is 13 amino acids long. Germline lookup yields CDR1 DFQATT and CDR2 SNEGSKA (reference sequence). V gave up 3 bases and J gave up 3 bases; unmatched junction bases: 4. CDR3 in amino acids: CSARETGGYEQYF. As DNA, the CDR3 is TGCAGTGCTAGGGAAACAGGGGGCTACGAGCAGTACTTC.

This clonotype was seen at least ten times. The chain uses TRBV20-1 and TRBJ2-7, with 8 bases identical to TRBD1. The ends lost 2 bases at V and 3 bases at J; junction bases unmatched: 9. Germline values: CDR1 DFQATT, CDR2 SNEGSKA (reference sequence). The CDR3 loop spans 15 amino acids. CDR3 sequence (DNA): TGCAGTGCTAGACCCCCGACAGGGGCATACTACGAGCAGTACTTC. Translated: CSARPPTGAYYEQYF.

This clonotype was detected a few times. In DNA, the CDR3 is TGTGCCACCAGTGCCTCCTACGAGAGAAACTATGGCTACACCTTC. Residues: CATSASYERNYGYTF. V is TRBV24-1 and J is TRBJ1-2; D ambiguous. Per germline, CDR1 KGHDR and CDR2 SFDVKD. The V and J ends lost 5 bases and 2 bases respectively, with 14 bases between them. CDR3 length equals 15 residues.

This clonotype was seen a few times. The CDR3 loop is CASSLGIRVSSYEQYF. For the CDR3, the DNA is TGTGCCAGCAGCTTGGGAATCAGGGTCTCGTCCTACGAGCAGTACTTC. The chain is built from TRBV5-5 and TRBJ2-7; possible D gene TRBD1, 5 bases. CDR1 is SGHKS and CDR2 is YYEKEE in the germline V gene (reference sequence). V lost 0 bases and J 1 base, leaving 14 bases between the germline ends. CDR3 length: 16 amino acids.

This chain joins TRBV3-1 and TRBJ2-5; D tentatively reads TRBD1 or TRBD2 (6 bases each). V was trimmed by 4 bases and J by 4 bases, leaving 16 bases between them. CDR1 LGHDT and CDR2 YNNKEL come from the germline V gene (reference sequence). The CDR3 contains 15 residues. The CDR3 spells CASSPGHGGRETQYF. The CDR3 bases are TGTGCCAGCAGCCCGGGACACGGGGGACGAGAGACCCAGTACTTC.

The rearrangement joins TRBV6-5 to TRBJ2-5; 9 nucleotides agree with TRBD2. The CDR3 covers 18 residues. Germline values: CDR1 MNHEY, CDR2 SVGAGI. Trimming cost V 8 bases and J 2 bases; bases outside gene matches: 18. CDR3 amino acids: CASLPGWGRLAEQETQYF. DNA of the CDR3: TGTGCCAGCCTCCCGGGGTGGGGGCGACTAGCGGAACAAGAGACCCAGTACTTC.

This clonotype showed up just a few times. The chain carries TRBV5-1 and TRBJ2-5, with 7 bases that match TRBD2. The J segment lost 2 bases and the V segment lost 4 bases, leaving 2 bases of the junction unmatched. The CDR3 spans 13 residues. Germline V gives CDR1 SGHRS, CDR2 YFSETQ. The CDR3 is CASSGGLQETQYF. The CDR3 DNA reads TGCGCCAGCAGCGGGGGACTACAAGAGACCCAGTACTTC.

The rearrangement joins TRBV4-1 to TRBJ1-5, with a possible D match to TRBD1 (6 bases). The germline CDR1 and CDR2 sequences are MGHRA and YSYEKL. Trimming left V 1 base short and J 5 bases short, with 12 bases between. The length of the CDR3 is 15 residues. CDR3 protein: CASSQGTVGDQPQHF. CDR3 DNA sequence: TGCGCCAGCAGCCAAGGGACAGTAGGAGATCAGCCCCAGCATTTT.